This TCR beta chain comes out of a study of T cell changes during pregnancy in multiple sclerosis. TCRdb's copy holds only in-frame clones and misses some; the assay was immunoSEQ multiplex PCR. The top ten hold 0.7% to 1% of the sample, which has around 42,000 clones, approximately 90% seen once. V lost 3 bases, J lost 5 bases, and 4 bases stayed unmatched. CDR1 and CDR2 from the germline V gene are SGHTA and FQGTGA. The CDR3 length is 15 residues. This TCR was sampled from a female donor with multiple sclerosis, enrolled in a pregnancy study. Sequenced here: CD4+ T cells from peripheral blood mononuclear cells, sampled in the third trimester of pregnancy. The chain uses TRBV7-3 and TRBJ2-1; TRBD2 matches at 10 bases. The CDR3 DNA reads as TGTGCCAGCAGCTTTGGACTAGCGGTAAACAATGAGCAGTTCTTC. It is translated as CASSFGLAVNNEQFF.